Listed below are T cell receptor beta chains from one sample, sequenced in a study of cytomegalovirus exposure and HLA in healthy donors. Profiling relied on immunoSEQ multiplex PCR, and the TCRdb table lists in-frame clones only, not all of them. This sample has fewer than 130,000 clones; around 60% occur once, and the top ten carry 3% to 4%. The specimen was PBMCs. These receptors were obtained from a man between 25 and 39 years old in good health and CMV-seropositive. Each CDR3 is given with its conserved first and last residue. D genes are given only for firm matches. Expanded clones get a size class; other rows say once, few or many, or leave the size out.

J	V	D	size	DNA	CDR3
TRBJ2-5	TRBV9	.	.	TGTGCCAGCAGCGTGGTTGGGCGAACGCAAGAGACCCAGTACTTC	CASSVVGRTQETQYF
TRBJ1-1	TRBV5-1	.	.	TGCGCCAGCAGCTTGACTTCAGGGGCCACTGAAGCTTTCTTT	CASSLTSGATEAFF
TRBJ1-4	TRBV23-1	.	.	TGCGCCAGCCGACGCCTCACTTCGGACGAGGGCGAAAAACTGTTTTTT	CASRRLTSDEGEKLFF
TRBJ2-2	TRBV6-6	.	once	TGTGCCAGCAGCACCACAAAGAACACCGGGGAGCTGTTTTTT	CASSTTKNTGELFF
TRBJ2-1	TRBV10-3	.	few	TGTGCCATCAGTGGAGACAGGATCGGGAATGAGCAGTTCTTC	CAISGDRIGNEQFF
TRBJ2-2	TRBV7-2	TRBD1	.	TGTGCCAGCAGCCATTACGGGGACAGGGTTTTTTTT	CASSHYGDRVFF
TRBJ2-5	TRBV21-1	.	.	TGTGCCACAGATAGACCAGGGACACAAGAGACCCAGTACTTC	CATDRPGTQETQYF
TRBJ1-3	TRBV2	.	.	TGTGCCAGCAGTGGGGCGAGGCAGGGGTCAACTTACTCCTCTGGAAACACCATATATTTT	CASSGARQGSTYSSGNTIYF
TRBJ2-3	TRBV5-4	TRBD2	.	TGTGCCAGCAGCACGTCTCTAGCGGGGGGCGGCACAGATACGCAGTATTTT	CASSTSLAGGGTDTQYF
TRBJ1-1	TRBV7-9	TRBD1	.	TGTGCCAGCAGCTTACCCAAAGTCGGGACAGGAGGGACTGAAGCTTTCTTT	CASSLPKVGTGGTEAFF
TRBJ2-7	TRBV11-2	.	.	TGTGCCAGCAGCTTAGTGGCCTCCCGAATCGAGCAGTACTTC	CASSLVASRIEQYF
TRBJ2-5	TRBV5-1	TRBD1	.	TGCGCCAGCAGCCCGGACAGGCGGGAGACCCAGTACTTC	CASSPDRRETQYF
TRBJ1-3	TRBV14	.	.	TGTGCCAGCAGAGTGGGGAGTGGAAACACCATATATTTT	CASRVGSGNTIYF
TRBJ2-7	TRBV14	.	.	TGTGCCAGCAGCAACAGGGCCGAGCAGTACTTC	CASSNRAEQYF